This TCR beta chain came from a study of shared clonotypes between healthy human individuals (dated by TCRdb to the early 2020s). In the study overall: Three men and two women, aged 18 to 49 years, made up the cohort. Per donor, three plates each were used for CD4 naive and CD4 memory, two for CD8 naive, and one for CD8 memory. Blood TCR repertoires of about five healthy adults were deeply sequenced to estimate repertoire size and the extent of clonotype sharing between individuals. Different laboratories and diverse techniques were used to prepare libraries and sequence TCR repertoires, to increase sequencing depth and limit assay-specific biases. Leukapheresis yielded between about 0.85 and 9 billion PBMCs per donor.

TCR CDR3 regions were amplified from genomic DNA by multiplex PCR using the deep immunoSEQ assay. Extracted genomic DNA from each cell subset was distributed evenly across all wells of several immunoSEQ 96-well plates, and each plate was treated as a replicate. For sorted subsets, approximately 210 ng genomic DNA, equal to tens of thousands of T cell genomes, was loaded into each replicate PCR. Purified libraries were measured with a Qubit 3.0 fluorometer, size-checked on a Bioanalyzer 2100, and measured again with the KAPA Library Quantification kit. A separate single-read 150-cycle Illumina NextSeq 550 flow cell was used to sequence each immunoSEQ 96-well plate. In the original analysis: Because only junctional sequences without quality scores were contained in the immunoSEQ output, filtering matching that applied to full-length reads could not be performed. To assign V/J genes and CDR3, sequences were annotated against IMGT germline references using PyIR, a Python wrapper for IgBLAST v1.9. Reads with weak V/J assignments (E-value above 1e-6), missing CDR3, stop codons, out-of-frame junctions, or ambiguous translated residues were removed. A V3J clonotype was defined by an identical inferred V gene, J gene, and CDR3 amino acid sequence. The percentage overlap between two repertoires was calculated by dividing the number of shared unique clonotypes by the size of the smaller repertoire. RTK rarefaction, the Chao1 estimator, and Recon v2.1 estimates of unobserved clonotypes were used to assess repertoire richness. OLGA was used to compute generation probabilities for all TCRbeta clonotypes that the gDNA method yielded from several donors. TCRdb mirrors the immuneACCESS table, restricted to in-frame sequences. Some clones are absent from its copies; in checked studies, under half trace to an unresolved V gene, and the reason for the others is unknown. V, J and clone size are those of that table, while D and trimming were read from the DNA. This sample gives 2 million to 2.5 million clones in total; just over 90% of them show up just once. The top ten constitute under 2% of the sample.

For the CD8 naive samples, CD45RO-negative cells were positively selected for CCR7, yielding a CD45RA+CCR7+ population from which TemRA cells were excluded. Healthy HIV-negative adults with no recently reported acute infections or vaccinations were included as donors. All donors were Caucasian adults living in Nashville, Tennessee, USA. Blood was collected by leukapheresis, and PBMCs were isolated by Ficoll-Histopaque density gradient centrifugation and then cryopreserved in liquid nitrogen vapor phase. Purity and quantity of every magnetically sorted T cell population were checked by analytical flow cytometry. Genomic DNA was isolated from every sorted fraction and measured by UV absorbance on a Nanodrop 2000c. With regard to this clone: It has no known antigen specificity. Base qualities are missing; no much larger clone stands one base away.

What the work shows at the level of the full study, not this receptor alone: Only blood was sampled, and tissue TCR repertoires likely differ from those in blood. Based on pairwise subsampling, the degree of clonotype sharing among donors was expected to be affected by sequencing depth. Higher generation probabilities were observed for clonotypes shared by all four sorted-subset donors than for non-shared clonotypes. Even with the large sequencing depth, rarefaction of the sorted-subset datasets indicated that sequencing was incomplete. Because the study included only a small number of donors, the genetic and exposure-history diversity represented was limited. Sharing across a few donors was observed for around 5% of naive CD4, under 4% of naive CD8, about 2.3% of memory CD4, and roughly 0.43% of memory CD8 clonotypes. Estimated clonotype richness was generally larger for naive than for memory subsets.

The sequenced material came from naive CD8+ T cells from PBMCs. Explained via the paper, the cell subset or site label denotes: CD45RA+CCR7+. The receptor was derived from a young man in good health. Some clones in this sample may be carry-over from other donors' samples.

The CDR3 is CASSVASGSIRVEQYF. The DNA sequence is given as TGTGCCAGCAGCGTCGCTAGCGGGAGTATCCGGGTCGAGCAGTACTTC. The receptor chain draws on TRBV9 and TRBJ2-7, with 10 bases aligning to TRBD2. For CDR1 and CDR2, the germline V gene lists SGDLS and YYNGEE. After removal of 2 bases from V and 6 bases from J, the junction retains 11 bases not matched to a gene. From the cysteine through the phenylalanine, the CDR3 covers 16 amino acids. Only CDR3 DNA remains: 48 bases, in frame from the first base.